This TCR beta chain was sequenced during a study of radiotherapy plus CTLA-4 blockade in lung cancer. This CDR3 is 15 amino acids long. V lost 3 bases, J lost 4 bases, and 15 bases lay in between. Germline lookup yields CDR1 MDHEN and CDR2 SYDVKM. Focal radiation plus CTLA-4 blockade with ipilimumab was administered to patients who had chemo-refractory metastatic non-small-cell lung cancer. TCRdb's table, derived via immunoSEQ multiplex PCR, lists solely in-frame clones and lacks some. The table lists about 57,000 clones, approximately 79% of them singletons. Here the sequenced sample was peripheral blood, taken from a patient treated with radiotherapy plus ipilimumab. The chain uses TRBV28 and TRBJ2-5; TRBD2 might be the D (5 bases). The clonotype comes from a human donor with non-small cell lung cancer who had a complete response to radiotherapy plus ipilimumab. In DNA, the CDR3 is TGTGCCAGCAGTTTGTTGGGAGTCCACGGAGAGACCCAGTACTTC. This codes for CASSLLGVHGETQYF. Variable domain in full (rest from reference TRBV28 and TRBJ2-5): DVKVTQSSRYLVKRTGEKVFLECVQDMDHENMFWYRQDPGLGLRLIYFSYDVKMKEKGDIPEGYSVSREKKERFSLILESASTNQTSMYLCASSLLGVHGETQYFGPGTRLLVL.